The source of this T cell receptor (beta chain) is a study of blood T cells in healthy people across ages. Primers used in a second PCR of about 7 to 12 cycles were a sample-barcoded 5' primer and a J-beta primer mix. Each CDR3 protein gets one entry after TCRdb re-called the 5' RACE reads with MiXCR. The profile shows roughly 1 million distinct CDR3 sequences, about 23% of them singletons. The CDR3 loop spans 14 amino acids. Trimming pared 6 bases from V and 4 bases from J, leaving 16 bases between. Germline CDR1 DFQATT, CDR2 SNEGSKA (reference sequence). Study findings and constraints: Age advanced and TCR beta diversity per million T cells fell, roughly linearly.

There are a few counts of this clonotype. The antigen remains unidentified. These records were also assigned to another study, of T cells of mothers and their children.

Sequencing input: blood. This TCR came from a girl aged 2-15 years in good health. The chain carries TRBV20-1 and TRBJ1-5; D might be TRBD1 (5 bases). CDR3 nucleotides: TGCAGTGCAACCCGGGGCTTGGGGAATCAGCCCCAGCATTTT. It yields the protein CSATRGLGNQPQHF.